This passage covers 7 T cell receptor beta chains from one sample sequenced in a study of shared clonotypes between healthy human individuals. Using immunoSEQ multiplex PCR, the repertoire was profiled, and TCRdb retains in-frame clones only, with some absent. This table holds around 2.3 million clones, more than 90% found once. Input material: naive CD4+ T cells sorted from blood. This sample's subset: CD45RA+ positively selected. Receptor source: a man between 18 and 29 years old in good health.

CDR3 amino acids: CASSLEPGLIYEQYF. Here the CDR3 DNA reads TGTGCCAGCAGCTTGGAGCCGGGACTGATCTACGAGCAGTACTTC. The chain uses TRBV5-6 and TRBJ2-7, with D possibly matching TRBD2 (6 bases). The V end lost 0 bases, the J end lost 3 bases, and 13 bases lay between the germline ends. The V gene's germline CDR1 is SGHDT and CDR2 YYEEEE. The CDR3 spans 15 residues.

J is TRBJ2-7 and V is TRBV7-8; D uncertain. The germline gives CDR1 SGHVS, CDR2 FQNEAQ. V was shortened by 5 bases and J by 0 bases, with 14 bases between the two germline ends. This CDR3 spans 15 amino acids. CDR3 DNA: TGTGCCAGCAGCCCACGGAGCCTGCCCTCCTACGAGCAGTACTTC. Amino acids: CASSPRSLPSYEQYF. The whole variable domain, remainder taken from reference TRBV7-8 and TRBJ2-7, is GAGVSQSPRYKVAKRGQDVALRCDPISGHVSLFWYQQALGQGPEFLTYFQNEAQLDKSGLPSDRFFAERPEGSVSTLKIQRTQQEDSAVYLCASSPRSLPSYEQYFGPGTRLTVT.

Details on this clone: Other DNA variants within this sample encode the same CDR3. As DNA, the CDR3 is TGTGCCAGCTCACCACCCGGGACGGGGAACACCGGGGAGCTGTTTTTT. Translated: CASSPPGTGNTGELFF. The rearrangement links TRBV18 to TRBJ2-2; tentatively, D is TRBD1 or TRBD2 (5 bases each). The CDR3 is 16 residues long. CDR1 KGHSH and CDR2 LQKENI come from the germline V gene. The ends were cut back, 0 bases at V and 1 base at J, with 9 bases in the middle.

This clone has only one observation. The chain employs TRBV28 and TRBJ2-2; TRBD2 might be the D (5 bases). Trimming took off 6 bases at V and 7 bases at J, with 15 bases between the two ends. Germline values: CDR1 MDHEN, CDR2 SYDVKM. This CDR3 has 14 residues. The CDR3 reads CASSTTRPRGELFF. The CDR3 DNA sequence: TGTGCCAGCAGCACAACTAGACCCCGCGGGGAGCTGTTTTTT. The variable domain in full, completed from reference TRBV28 and TRBJ2-2, reads DVKVTQSSRYLVKRTGEKVFLECVQDMDHENMFWYRQDPGLGLRLIYFSYDVKMKEKGDIPEGYSVSREKKERFSLILESASTNQTSMYLCASSTTRPRGELFFGEGSRLTVL.

This clone was seen just once. The J gene is TRBJ1-2, the V gene TRBV5-6; possible D gene TRBD1, 5 bases. Germline values: CDR1 SGHDT, CDR2 YYEEEE. CDR3 size: 13 residues. V was cut by 4 bases and J by 4 bases, with 11 bases left in between. The CDR3 nucleotides read TGTGCCAGCAGCCGCGGGGCAGGCTATGGCTACACCTTC. This sequence encodes CASSRGAGYGYTF.

Points on this clone: The same CDR3 is also encoded by other DNA sequences in this sample. The chain combines TRBV5-1 with TRBJ1-5, with D maybe TRBD1 (6 bases). Trimming removed 1 base at V and 0 bases at J, with 8 bases between. The CDR3 length is 15 residues. Germline CDR1 and CDR2: SGHRS and YFSETQ. CDR3 bases: TGCGCCAGCAGCTTGAGGGGGGATAGCAATCAGCCCCAGCATTTT. This gives the protein CASSLRGDSNQPQHF.

The V call is TRBV30, the J call TRBJ1-1, with 7 positions matching TRBD1. Trimming removed 4 bases from V and 2 bases from J; junction bases left unmatched: 10. The germline V gene has CDR1 GTSNPN and CDR2 SVGIG (reference sequence). The CDR3 has 15 amino acids. CDR3: CAWKTGTDKNTEAFF. CDR3 DNA sequence: TGTGCCTGGAAAACCGGGACAGACAAAAACACTGAAGCTTTCTTT.